This note documents a single T cell receptor (beta chain) sequence. V lost 3 bases to trimming and J lost 4 bases, with 9 bases between them. Germline V lookup: CDR1 MDHEN, CDR2 SYDVKM. The CDR3 sequence is 14 residues long. TCRdb re-derived calls from the 5' RACE reads in MiXCR, one entry per CDR3 protein. Of 200,000 to 250,000 distinct CDR3 sequences in the sample, 8% to 9.5% were seen once. These data are taken from a study of T-cell memory formation after mild COVID-19. The clonotype was recovered from a man aged 18 to 29 who had mild COVID-19 (a few samples of this study predate the infection). Cell type and time point are not known. The sequenced sample was PBMCs or a T cell subset sorted from them (not recorded which). The V gene is TRBV28, the J gene TRBJ2-2; D is possibly TRBD1 (5 bases). Here the CDR3 reads CASSFRESTGELFF. The CDR3 DNA sequence: TGTGCCAGCAGTTTCAGGGAATCCACCGGGGAGCTGTTTTTT.